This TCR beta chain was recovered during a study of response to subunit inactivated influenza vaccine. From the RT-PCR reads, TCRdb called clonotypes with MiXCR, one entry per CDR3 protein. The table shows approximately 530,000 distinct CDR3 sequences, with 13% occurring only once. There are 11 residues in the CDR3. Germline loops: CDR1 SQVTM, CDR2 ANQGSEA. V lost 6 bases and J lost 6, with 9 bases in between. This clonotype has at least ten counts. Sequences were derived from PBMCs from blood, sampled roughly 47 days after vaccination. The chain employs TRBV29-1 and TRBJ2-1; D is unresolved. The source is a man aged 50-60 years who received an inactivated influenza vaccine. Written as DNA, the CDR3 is TGCAGCGTCCCGTGGGGCAATGAGCAGTTCTTC. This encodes CSVPWGNEQFF.